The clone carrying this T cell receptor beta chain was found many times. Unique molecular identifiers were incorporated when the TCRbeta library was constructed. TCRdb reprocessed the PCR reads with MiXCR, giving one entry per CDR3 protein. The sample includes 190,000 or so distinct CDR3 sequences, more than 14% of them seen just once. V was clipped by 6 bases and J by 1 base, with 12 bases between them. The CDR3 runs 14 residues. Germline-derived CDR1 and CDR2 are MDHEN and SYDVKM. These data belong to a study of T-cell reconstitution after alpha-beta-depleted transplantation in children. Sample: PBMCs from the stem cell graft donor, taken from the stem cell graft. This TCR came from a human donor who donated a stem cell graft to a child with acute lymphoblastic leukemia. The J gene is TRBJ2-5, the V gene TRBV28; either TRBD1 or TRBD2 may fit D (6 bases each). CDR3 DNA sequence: TGTGCCAGCAGAGTAGGAGGGGGCCAAGAGACCCAGTACTTC. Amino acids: CASRVGGGQETQYF.